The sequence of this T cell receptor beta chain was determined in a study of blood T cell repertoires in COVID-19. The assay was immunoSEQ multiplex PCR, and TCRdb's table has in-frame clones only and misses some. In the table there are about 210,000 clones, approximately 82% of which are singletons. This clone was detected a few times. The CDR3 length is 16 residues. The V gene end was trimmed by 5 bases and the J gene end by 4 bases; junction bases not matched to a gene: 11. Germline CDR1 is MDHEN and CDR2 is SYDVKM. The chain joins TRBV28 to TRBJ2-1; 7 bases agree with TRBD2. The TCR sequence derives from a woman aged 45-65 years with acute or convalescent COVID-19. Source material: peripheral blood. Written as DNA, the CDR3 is TGTGCCAGCAGTCTCCACCCCCTAGCGGAGTACAATGAGCAGTTCTTC. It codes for CASSLHPLAEYNEQFF.